The clone carrying this T cell receptor beta chain was seen ten or more times. This record comes from a study of T cells in Graves' hyperthyroidism and ophthalmopathy. TCR beta CDR3 sequences were amplified from RNA transcripts. HTBI primers were employed in a first-round RT-PCR of the TCR CDR3. TCRdb reprocessed the multiplex PCR reads via MiXCR and lists one record per CDR3 protein. The sample lists a few hundred thousand distinct CDR3 sequences; roughly 18% were seen once. J was trimmed by 7 bases and V by 5 bases; bases with no gene match: 15. Germline CDR1 and CDR2: LNHDA and SQIVND (reference sequence). The CDR3 has 17 residues.

The clonotype comes from a woman aged 40 to 50 with Graves' ophthalmopathy. What was sequenced was blood. This rearrangement joins TRBV19 to TRBJ2-2, with 8 positions matching TRBD2. This CDR3 is CASSLISWTSSGGELFF. The CDR3 region has the DNA TGTGCCAGTAGTCTGATCTCCTGGACTAGCAGTGGCGGGGAGCTGTTTTTT.